Listed below are T cell receptor beta chains from one sample, sequenced in a study of cytomegalovirus exposure and HLA in healthy donors. The protocol was immunoSEQ multiplex PCR, while the TCRdb copy is restricted to in-frame clones and leaves out a portion. The sample holds around 250,000 clones, around 81% seen once. The sequenced sample consisted of PBMCs. The receptors here all came from a woman aged 60-75 years in good health and CMV-seropositive. Each CDR3 is given with its conserved first and last residue. The order of the fields is J gene, V gene, clone size, CDR3 protein. Expanded clones get a size class; other rows say once, few or many, or leave the size out.

TRBJ1-1 TRBV7-2 NA CASSLRAVSEAFF
TRBJ2-3 TRBV27 once CASSLSATSGFTDTQYF
TRBJ2-3 TRBV5-1 NA CASSSRTSGTAKTDTQYF
TRBJ2-5 TRBV2 NA CAGGQGILGTQYF
TRBJ1-3 TRBV6-1 NA CASRQHSGNTIYF
TRBJ1-3 TRBV29-1 NA CSVGGTDTGNTIYF
TRBJ2-1 TRBV14 few CASSIVKTGYNEQFF
TRBJ2-1 TRBV4-1 NA CASSPGETYNEQFF
TRBJ2-3 TRBV14 NA CASSATRGSRTDTQYF
TRBJ2-1 TRBV6-5 NA CASSLGSSYNEQFF
TRBJ1-1 TRBV6-5 NA CASRPGYRNTEAFF
TRBJ2-5 TRBV27 NA CASSAGTGLFQETQYF
TRBJ2-1 TRBV4-2 NA CASSQAGTEQFF
TRBJ1-4 TRBV4-1 NA CASSQRTATNEKLFF
TRBJ2-7 TRBV18 NA CASSLPGTVYEQYF
TRBJ1-2 TRBV6-1 NA CASSEPRRSYGYTF
TRBJ1-1 TRBV5-6 NA CASSLGQRGTEAFF
TRBJ2-7 TRBV5-4 NA CASSGQGKEEQYF
TRBJ2-7 TRBV5-1 NA CASSPRLAGGSVYEQYF
TRBJ2-1 TRBV9 NA CASSVAGLAGAYNEQFF
TRBJ2-1 TRBV4-1 once CASSQDVGTSGTDEQFF
TRBJ2-2 TRBV7-2 once CASSSRTRYEFANTGELFF
TRBJ2-5 TRBV5-4 NA CASSLNGLAGVETQYF
TRBJ2-1 TRBV5-1 NA CAGSFIADPYNEQFF
TRBJ2-7 TRBV2 NA CASSLRTGPPEQYF
TRBJ2-5 TRBV12-5 NA CASVNRGLAVNRGETQYF